This T cell receptor (beta chain) was observed in a study of OX40 agonist ivuxolimab in advanced cancers. Overall study context: Patients were dosed intravenously with ivuxolimab at 0.01 to 10 mg/kg every 2 weeks.

Details on this clone: Its antigen is currently unknown.

Patients who had autoimmune disease history or got systemic immunosuppression were left out. Study outcomes and limitations: Near-lowest levels of clonal expansion characterized partial responders at 0.1-3.0 mg/kg. The CD4+ and CD8+ T cells in the blood had expanded clonally by week 6 at 0.1 to 3.0 mg/kg.

Trimming removed 5 bases from V and 6 bases from J, with 13 bases in between. The CDR3 sequence is 14 residues long. Germline loops: CDR1 SGHTA, CDR2 FQGTGA. Some clones are missing from TCRdb's copy, which holds only in-frame ones; the method was immunoSEQ multiplex PCR. The repertoire holds over 65,000 clones, with roughly 85% as singletons. This clonotype originated in an adult with an advanced solid tumor such as melanoma, head and neck, liver or kidney cancer. The rearrangement uses TRBV7-3 and TRBJ1-4; D gene unclear. This material consisted of CD4+ or CD8+ T cells sorted from blood, taken in a trial of the OX40 agonist ivuxolimab. CDR3 DNA sequence: TGTGCCAGCAGCGGAAAGGGATTCGATGAAAAACTGTTTTTT. It encodes CASSGKGFDEKLFF. The whole variable domain, remainder taken from reference TRBV7-3 and TRBJ1-4, is GAGVSQTPSNKVTEKGKYVELRCDPISGHTALYWYRQSLGQGPEFLIYFQGTGAADDSGLPNDRFFAVRPEGSVSTLKIQRTERGDSAVYLCASSGKGFDEKLFFGSGTQLSVL.